This passage covers 30 T cell receptor beta chains from one sample sequenced in a study of OX40 agonist ivuxolimab in advanced cancers. Measured with immunoSEQ multiplex PCR; TCRdb has only the in-frame clones, and not every one. The sample shows approximately 68,000 clones, roughly 80% of them seen only once. Sequenced material: CD4+ or CD8+ T cells sorted from blood, taken in a trial of the OX40 agonist ivuxolimab. The receptors derive from an adult with an advanced solid tumor such as melanoma, head and neck, liver or kidney cancer.

This rearrangement joins TRBV7-9 to TRBJ2-2; either TRBD1 or TRBD2 may supply D (6 bases each). The CDR3 covers 15 residues. Germline lookup yields CDR1 SEHNR and CDR2 FQNEAQ (reference sequence). Trimming removed 5 bases at V and 7 bases at J, with 17 bases between. As DNA, the CDR3 is TGTGCCAGCAGCCCGTCTGGGGGGCGCGTCGGGGAGCTGTTTTTT. This sequence encodes CASSPSGGRVGELFF.

The chain recombines TRBV7-9 with TRBJ2-5, with 7 nucleotides matching TRBD1. The V segment lost 7 bases and the J segment 2 bases; nucleotides outside the gene matches: 7. This CDR3 comprises 14 residues. Looked up from germline, CDR1 is SEHNR and CDR2 is FQNEAQ (reference sequence). In DNA, the CDR3 is TGTGCCAGCATCCTCAGGGGGTCGCAAGAGACCCAGTACTTC. It is translated as CASILRGSQETQYF.

This clone was found once. The chain has TRBV27 and TRBJ2-2; weak D call: TRBD2 (5 bases). Deletions cut 2 bases from V and 10 bases from J, with 14 bases between. The CDR3 has 14 amino acids. Germline V gene data show CDR1 as MNHEY and CDR2 as SMNVEV (reference sequence). This chain's CDR3 is CASSLKRVEEELFF. CDR3 DNA: TGTGCCAGCAGTTTAAAGAGGGTAGAAGAGGAGCTGTTTTTT.

CDR3 nucleotides: TGCGCCAGCAGCCAAGATTGGGGTATCGACCTAGTGTTCTATGAGCAGTTCTTC. Protein sequence: CASSQDWGIDLVFYEQFF. The gene calls are TRBV4-3 and TRBJ2-1; D gene ambiguous. The CDR3 totals 18 residues. Looked up from germline, CDR1 is LGHNA and CDR2 is YSLEER. The V end was cut by 0 bases, the J end by 8 bases, with 23 bases between.

The V and J genes are TRBV30 and TRBJ2-5; no clear D. V was pared by 1 base and J by 4 bases, with 4 bases between. This CDR3 is built from 11 residues. CDR1 is GTSNPN and CDR2 is SVGIG in the germline V gene (reference sequence). Here the CDR3 reads CAWSEGETQYF. The CDR3 DNA follows: TGTGCCTGGAGTGAGGGAGAGACCCAGTACTTC.

Only one count was recorded for this clone. The J gene is TRBJ2-3, the V gene TRBV6-1; D gene unclear. There are 14 residues in the CDR3. V lost 2 bases, J lost 2 bases, and 8 bases lay in between. Germline CDR1 and CDR2: MNHNS and SASEGT. The CDR3 is CASSEWVNTDTQYF. CDR3 coding DNA: TGTGCCAGCAGTGAATGGGTCAACACAGATACGCAGTATTTT.

The chain joins TRBV28 to TRBJ1-4; 7 bases match TRBD1. Germline lookup yields CDR1 MDHEN and CDR2 SYDVKM. The V and J ends lost 6 bases and 6 bases, in that order; junction bases with no gene match: 7. The CDR3 totals 14 residues. CDR3 coding DNA: TGTGCCAGCAGCTCCGGGACAGAACATGAAAAACTGTTTTTT. Its translation is CASSSGTEHEKLFF.

V and J are TRBV11-1 and TRBJ1-1; D uncertain. CDR3 length: 13 residues. V lost 2 bases, J lost 4 bases, and 8 bases lay in between. Germline V gene data show CDR1 as SGHAT and CDR2 as FQDESV (reference sequence). CDR3 region: CASSLNFGTEAFF. The CDR3 coding sequence is TGTGCCAGCAGCTTAAACTTTGGCACTGAAGCTTTCTTT.

This chain connects TRBV10-3 to TRBJ2-5, with 14 positions matching TRBD2. The germline gives CDR1 ENHRY, CDR2 SYGVKD. With V trimmed by 4 bases and J by 4 bases, 11 bases remained unmatched. This CDR3 region has 18 residues. The CDR3 DNA sequence: TGTGCCATCAGTGGGGACGGGAGACTAGCGGGGGGGCTAGAGACCCAGTACTTC. Its translation: CAISGDGRLAGGLETQYF.

This clone was detected only once. The V call is TRBV5-1, the J call TRBJ1-6; D is perhaps TRBD1 (6 bases). The length of the CDR3 is 13 residues. Germline CDR1 SGHRS, CDR2 YFSETQ. Deletions cut 2 bases from V and 7 bases from J, with 7 bases between. The CDR3 spells CASSLGQNSPLHF. The CDR3 bases are TGCGCCAGCAGCTTAGGACAGAATTCACCCCTCCACTTT.

The V gene is TRBV30, the J gene TRBJ1-3; TRBD1 aligns across 9 bases. The CDR3 loop spans 14 amino acids. Looked up from germline, CDR1 is GTSNPN and CDR2 is SVGIG (reference sequence). The V and J ends lost 4 bases and 3 bases, in that order; junction bases with no gene match: 4. The CDR3 DNA follows: TGTGCCTGGAAACAGGGGGCTATTGGAAACACCATATATTTT. It is translated as CAWKQGAIGNTIYF.

CDR3 DNA sequence: TGTGCCAGCAGCCATCCTCGACTAGCAGGACCTGAAGATACGCAGTATTTT. Residues: CASSHPRLAGPEDTQYF. The chain uses TRBV4-2 and TRBJ2-3; the match to TRBD2 covers 7 bases. Per the germline V gene, CDR1 is LGHNA and CDR2 is YNFKEQ. The CDR3 totals 17 residues. V shed 3 bases and J 5 bases; nucleotides not matched to a gene: 14.

The rearrangement links TRBV14 to TRBJ2-7; D unresolved. V lost 1 base to trimming and J lost 0 bases, with 4 bases between them. The CDR3 length is 13 residues. Germline V gives CDR1 SGHDN, CDR2 FVKESK. Here the CDR3 DNA reads TGTGCCAGCAGCCAAGGGAGCTCCTACGAGCAGTACGTC. Residues: CASSQGSSYEQYV.

V gene TRBV2 combines with J gene TRBJ1-2; TRBD1 aligns across 11 bases. CDR1 and CDR2 (germline): SNHLY, FYNNEI. J was trimmed by 5 bases and V by 6 bases; bases with no gene match: 8. The CDR3 has 15 amino acids. Written as DNA, the CDR3 is TGTGCCAGCAGGCCCGGGACAGGGGGTGGATATGGCTACACCTTC. Translating gives CASRPGTGGGYGYTF. Looking up the rest from reference TRBV2 and TRBJ1-2 gives the full variable domain: EPEVTQTPSHQVTQMGQEVILRCVPISNHLYFYWYRQILGQKVEFLVSFYNNEISEKSEIFDDQFSVERPDGSNFTLKIRSTKLEDSAMYFCASRPGTGGGYGYTFGSGTRLTVV.

This clone was observed once. The rearrangement uses TRBV7-3 and TRBJ2-2, with 9 bases identical to TRBD2. The length of the CDR3 is 15 residues. From germline, CDR1 is SGHTA and CDR2 FQGTGA. Trimming removed 6 bases from V and 1 base from J; junction bases left unmatched: 3. The CDR3 sequence: CASSLAGVNTGELFF. As DNA, the CDR3 is TGTGCCAGCAGTTTAGCGGGAGTGAACACCGGGGAGCTGTTTTTT.

This chain links TRBV9 with TRBJ1-2; TRBD1 might be the D (5 bases). Germline V gene sequence: CDR1 SGDLS, CDR2 YYNGEE. The germline V and J ends were trimmed by 4 bases and 0 bases, with 13 bases remaining between them. The CDR3 is 15 residues long. The CDR3 protein is CASSIGHGPNYGYTF. In DNA form, the CDR3 reads TGTGCCAGCAGCATCGGACACGGCCCTAACTATGGCTACACCTTC.

V and J are TRBV4-1 and TRBJ2-1; tentative D call: TRBD2 (7 bases). CDR3 length: 16 amino acids. Trimming removed 4 bases from V and 3 bases from J, with 16 bases in between. Per germline, CDR1 MGHRA and CDR2 YSYEKL. The CDR3 is CASSLDRGAVYNEQFF. The DNA of the CDR3 is TGCGCCAGCAGCCTCGACCGGGGGGCGGTCTACAATGAGCAGTTCTTC.

V gene TRBV18 combines with J gene TRBJ1-5; D is undetermined. V was shortened by 4 bases and J by 7 bases, with 14 bases between the two germline ends. Germline V lookup: CDR1 KGHSH, CDR2 LQKENI. This CDR3 is 14 amino acids long. CDR3 DNA sequence: TGTGCCAGCTCACAAGCAGGCGCTGGGCAGCCCCAGCATTTT. Amino acid sequence: CASSQAGAGQPQHF.

The J gene is TRBJ2-2, the V gene TRBV6-5; TRBD1 might be the D (5 bases). The CDR3 totals 14 residues. Trimming took off 10 bases at V and 1 base at J, with 13 bases between the two ends. CDR1 is MNHEY, CDR2 SVGAGI, per germline. This CDR3 is CAIGGAENTGELFF. CDR3 DNA: TGTGCCATCGGTGGGGCGGAGAACACCGGGGAGCTGTTTTTT.

This chain joins TRBV9 and TRBJ2-3, with 8 nucleotides matching TRBD1. Germline CDR1 SGDLS, CDR2 YYNGEE. V was pared by 4 bases and J by 2 bases, with 6 bases of the junction left unmatched. The CDR3 is 15 amino acids. DNA for the CDR3: TGTGCCAGCAGCTACAGGGGGACCTACACAGATACGCAGTATTTT. Amino acid sequence: CASSYRGTYTDTQYF.

The V gene is TRBV5-4, the J gene TRBJ2-5, with D tentatively TRBD1 (5 bases). The V gene lost 1 base and the J gene lost 3 bases, with 13 bases spanning the gap. Germline V lookup: CDR1 SGHNT, CDR2 YYREEE (reference sequence). The CDR3 runs to 15 residues. In nucleotides, the CDR3 is TGTGCCAGCAGCTTGACGGTGGGGCAGAAAGAGACCCAGTACTTC. Residues: CASSLTVGQKETQYF.

This clone was picked up a small number of times. This rearrangement joins TRBV28 to TRBJ1-2; 7 bases map to TRBD1. The germline CDR1 and CDR2 sequences are MDHEN and SYDVKM. The CDR3 has 15 residues. Trimming took 3 bases from V and 2 from J; bases not matched to a gene: 6. CDR3 sequence: CASSFPAGGNYGYTF. The CDR3 DNA follows: TGTGCCAGCAGTTTCCCGGCAGGGGGAAACTATGGCTACACCTTC.

This clone showed up just a few times. This rearrangement joins TRBV6-5 to TRBJ2-5; tentatively, D is TRBD2 (5 bases). Trimming took off 4 bases at V and 7 bases at J, with 7 bases between the two ends. This CDR3 has 11 residues. Germline CDR1 is MNHEY and CDR2 is SVGAGI. Here the CDR3 DNA reads TGTGCCAGCAGTTCCGCGGGGACCCAGTACTTC. Translated: CASSSAGTQYF.

This chain links TRBV5-4 with TRBJ1-5; 8 nucleotides agree with TRBD1. Germline values: CDR1 SGHNT, CDR2 YYREEE (reference sequence). This CDR3 region has 15 residues. J gave up 0 bases and V 5 bases, and 4 bases lay outside the gene matches. The CDR3 region has the DNA TGTGCCAGCAGTCTGACAGGGGATAGCAATCAGCCCCAGCATTTT. Translation: CASSLTGDSNQPQHF.

J is TRBJ2-2 and V is TRBV5-1; TRBD1 is a possible D gene (6 bases). CDR3 size: 16 residues. V was pared by 2 bases and J by 0 bases, with 11 bases between. Germline assignment: CDR1 SGHRS and CDR2 YFSETQ. The CDR3 sequence is CASSLRDTTNTGELFF. CDR3 nucleotide sequence: TGCGCCAGCAGCTTAAGGGACACCACGAACACCGGGGAGCTGTTTTTT.

This clone was seen more than once but under ten times. The chain recombines TRBV7-9 with TRBJ2-5; 8 positions agree with TRBD2. The germline CDR1 and CDR2 sequences are SEHNR and FQNEAQ (reference sequence). The V segment lost 4 bases and the J segment 7 bases; nucleotides outside the gene matches: 2. There are 12 residues in the CDR3. The CDR3 loop reads CASSSGGRTQYF. The CDR3 bases are TGTGCCAGCAGCTCGGGAGGGAGGACCCAGTACTTC.

This chain uses TRBV6-1 with TRBJ1-2, with 8 positions matching TRBD1. V was clipped by 4 bases and J by 12 bases; unmatched bases: 4. There are 11 residues in the CDR3. Germline lookup yields CDR1 MNHNS and CDR2 SASEGT. In nucleotides, the CDR3 is TGTGCCAGCAGTGGGACAGGGAGCAACACCTTC. Translated, it gives CASSGTGSNTF.

The V gene is TRBV7-2, the J gene TRBJ1-5; maybe TRBD1 (5 bases). This CDR3 contains 13 residues. Germline V gives CDR1 SGHTA, CDR2 FQGNSA. V lost 3 bases to trimming and J lost 8 bases, with 11 bases between them. CDR3 in DNA: TGTGCCAGCAGCTTTCGGGGCCAGGAGCCCCAGCATTTT. It encodes CASSFRGQEPQHF. The variable domain in full, with the rest retrieved from reference TRBV7-2 and TRBJ1-5, is GAGVSQSPSNKVTEKGKDVELRCDPISGHTALYWYRQSLGQGLEFLIYFQGNSAPDKSGLPSDRFSAERTGGSVSTLTIQRTQQEDSAVYLCASSFRGQEPQHFGDGTRLSIL.

The CDR3 DNA reads TGTGCCAGCAGTGAATATGTGGGACGGCACTACGAGCAGTACGTC. This gives the protein CASSEYVGRHYEQYV. The genes are TRBV6-1 and TRBJ2-7; TRBD1 or TRBD2 may be the D gene (5 bases each). The V gene lost 2 bases and the J gene lost 3 bases, with 14 bases spanning the gap. The CDR3 is made up of 15 amino acids. Germline CDR1 and CDR2: MNHNS and SASEGT.

The chain is built from TRBV5-7 and TRBJ1-3; tentative D call: TRBD1 (6 bases). TRBV5-7 is an ORF for which the function is uncertain. This CDR3 is built from 15 residues. V lost 4 bases, J lost 4 bases, and 15 bases lay in between. In DNA, the CDR3 is TGTGCCAGCAGCCCGGGGGCGGGATCGGGAAACACCATATATTTT. This gives the protein CASSPGAGSGNTIYF.